The 28 T cell receptor beta chains reported below all come from one sample, sequenced in a study of regulatory T cells in long-lasting Graves disease. Sample time point: newly diagnosed GD, antithyroid drugs for less than 3 months. RNA extracted from PBMCs served as the sequencing template. For TCR beta, libraries came from iRepertoire HTBI primers and Arm-PCR of CDR3 regions. In TCRdb, the multiplex PCR reads were re-called with MiXCR into one record per CDR3 protein. The repertoire holds about 540,000 distinct CDR3 sequences, with around an eighth as singletons. This sample was shared with a second study, whose subject was T cells in Graves' hyperthyroidism and ophthalmopathy.

Source: peripheral blood mononuclear cells (PBMCs), taken at new diagnosis, from a patient treated with antithyroid drugs. Receptors originate from a man younger than 40 with Graves disease.

This clonotype has at least ten counts. CDR3 DNA sequence: TGTGCCAGCAGCCATACCTGGACAGGGGACTTCACCGGGGAGCTGTTTTTT. Amino acids: CASSHTWTGDFTGELFF. This chain joins TRBV7-9 and TRBJ2-2; 9 bases align to TRBD1. In germline, CDR1 is SEHNR, CDR2 FQNEAQ (reference sequence). This CDR3 comprises 17 residues. Trimming cost V 5 bases and J 4 bases; bases outside gene matches: 11.

This clonotype was recorded at least ten times. The chain uses TRBV7-6 and TRBJ2-1; D gene unclear. Between the trimmed V and J ends, which lost 0 bases and 9 bases, there was a span of 12 bases. Germline V gives CDR1 SGHVS, CDR2 FNYEAQ. The CDR3 is 14 residues long. CDR3 nucleotide sequence: TGTGCCAGCAGCTTAGCGATCGAGGATTCTGAGCAGTTCTTC. It codes for CASSLAIEDSEQFF.

The rearrangement joins TRBV5-1 to TRBJ2-1, with D perhaps assigned TRBD1 or TRBD2 (6 bases each). The J call may not be correct, given that the DNA end is closer to TRBJ2-7. The CDR3 spans 15 residues. In germline, CDR1 is SGHRS, CDR2 YFSETQ. The CDR3 reads CASSEGGRHADEQYF. The CDR3, as DNA: TGCGCCAGCTCGGAGGGGGGACGGCACGCGGATGAGCAGTACTTC.

Many counts were recorded for this clonotype. The chain carries TRBV20-1 and TRBJ2-3; 12 positions agree with TRBD2. V shed 6 bases and J 4 bases; nucleotides not matched to a gene: 8. Germline loops: CDR1 DFQATT, CDR2 SNEGSKA (reference sequence). The CDR3 is 15 amino acids. The CDR3: CSASLAGGPSDTQYF. CDR3 coding DNA: TGCAGTGCCTCCCTAGCGGGAGGGCCCTCAGATACGCAGTATTTT.

This clonotype turned up a few times. V is TRBV18 and J is TRBJ1-2; D is ambiguous. The CDR3 sequence is 15 residues long. Trimming took 3 bases from V and 0 from J, leaving 11 bases between them. Germline V gives CDR1 KGHSH, CDR2 LQKENI. The CDR3 coding sequence is TGTGCCAGCTCACCTAACTCCGAAGCTAACTATGGCTACACCTTC. Amino acids: CASSPNSEANYGYTF.

The chain has TRBV7-3 and TRBJ1-5; D might be TRBD1 (5 bases). The CDR3 covers 12 residues. Trimming stripped 4 bases from V and 6 bases from J, with 7 bases between. Per germline, CDR1 SGHTA and CDR2 FQGTGA. CDR3 nucleotides: TGTGCCAGCAGCTCAGGGTTTCAGCCCCAGCATTTT. It encodes CASSSGFQPQHF.

The chain couples TRBV18 to TRBJ2-1; D is possibly TRBD2 (6 bases). The CDR3 is 14 residues long. Germline CDR1 is KGHSH and CDR2 is LQKENI. The germline V and J ends were trimmed by 5 bases and 5 bases, with 13 bases remaining between them. CDR3 bases: TGTGCCAGCTCATCATCCTTAGCGGACAATGAGCAGTTCTTC. As protein: CASSSSLADNEQFF. The whole variable domain, remainder taken from reference TRBV18 and TRBJ2-1, is NAGVMQNPRHLVRRRGQEARLRCSPMKGHSHVYWYRQLPEEGLKFMVYLQKENIIDESGMPKERFSAEFPKEGPSILRIQQVVRGDSAAYFCASSSSLADNEQFFGPGTRLTVL.

This clonotype was picked up many times. The chain joins TRBV29-1 to TRBJ2-3; D remains ambiguous. V was pared by 4 bases and J by 0 bases, with 8 bases between. In germline, CDR1 is SQVTM, CDR2 ANQGSEA. The CDR3 spans 13 residues. The CDR3 nucleotides read TGCAGCGTTGTTGCGGCTAGCACAGATACGCAGTATTTT. Its translation: CSVVAASTDTQYF.

As regards this clonotype: Only one base separates this from a far larger clonotype, so it likely reflects a read error. This chain uses TRBV11-1 with TRBJ2-3, with a weak D call TRBD1 (5 bases). The better agreement between TRBJ2-7 and the DNA end casts doubt on the J call. Per the germline V gene, CDR1 is SGHAT and CDR2 is FQDESV (reference sequence). CDR3 length: 15 residues. The DNA for the CDR3 is TGTGCCAGCAGCCCGATCCCGCAGGGCGTTGATGAGCAGTACTTC. Translation: CASSPIPQGVDEQYF.

The rearrangement links TRBV7-6 to TRBJ1-3, with a weak D call TRBD1 (6 bases). Germline lookup yields CDR1 SGHVS and CDR2 FNYEAQ. This CDR3 is 16 amino acids long. V shed 1 base and J shed 3 bases, with 13 bases lying between them. The CDR3 here is CASSLEAGAIGNTIYF. CDR3 sequence (DNA): TGTGCCAGCAGCTTAGAGGCGGGGGCTATTGGAAACACCATATATTTT.

This clonotype was seen at least ten times. The J gene is TRBJ2-3, the V gene TRBV3-1; the D is unclear. The germline V and J ends were trimmed by 4 bases and 6 bases, with 14 bases remaining between them. Germline V gene lookup returns CDR1 LGHDT and CDR2 YNNKEL (reference sequence). This CDR3 spans 14 amino acids. The CDR3 sequence is CASSPSLGRDTQYF. In DNA form, the CDR3 reads TGTGCCAGCAGCCCGTCCCTTGGGCGCGATACGCAGTATTTT.

This clonotype was found a few times. The chain combines TRBV3-1 with TRBJ1-1; 8 bases fit TRBD1. Per the germline V gene, CDR1 is LGHDT and CDR2 is YNNKEL (reference sequence). The CDR3 is 14 amino acids. V trimming: 6 bases; J trimming: 4 bases; junction bases outside the gene matches: 7. CDR3 protein: CASRVQGGPTEAFF. The CDR3 DNA is TGTGCCAGCAGGGTACAGGGGGGTCCCACTGAAGCTTTCTTT.

The CDR3 loop is CSDHRGPNYGYTF. In DNA form, the CDR3 reads TGCAGCGACCACAGGGGACCTAACTATGGCTACACCTTC. The V and J genes are TRBV29-1 and TRBJ1-2, with 7 bases identical to TRBD1. The germline V gene has CDR1 SQVTM and CDR2 ANQGSEA. The CDR3 totals 13 residues. J gave up 0 bases and V 7 bases, and 5 bases lay outside the gene matches.

The sample holds many counts of this clonotype. The genes are TRBV24-1 and TRBJ2-1, with D hard to call. This CDR3 is built from 14 residues. Germline V gives CDR1 KGHDR, CDR2 SFDVKD. V was clipped by 10 bases and J by 0 bases, with 12 bases between them. The CDR3 reads CATRTVSSYNEQFF. The CDR3 DNA reads TGTGCCACGAGGACGGTAAGCTCCTACAATGAGCAGTTCTTC.

This clonotype showed up many times. The V call is TRBV11-2, the J call TRBJ2-1; 9 bases map to TRBD2. Looked up from germline, CDR1 is SGHAT and CDR2 is FQNNGV. The CDR3 is made up of 15 amino acids. V dropped 1 base and J dropped 8; count of bases not matched to a gene: 6. The CDR3 nucleotides are TGTGCCAGCAGCTTAGGGCTAGCGGGAAAGGATGAGCAGTTCTTC. Encoded protein: CASSLGLAGKDEQFF.

This clonotype was recorded at least ten times. The junction departs from germline at one end; a sequencing error may be responsible. This chain connects TRBV12-3 or TRBV12-4 to TRBJ2-7; D remains ambiguous. The CDR3 sequence is 14 residues long. The CDR3 is CASSLGESSYEQYF. CDR3 nucleotides: TGTGCCAGCAGCTTAGGCGAGTCCTCCTACGAGCAGTACTTC.

This clonotype was recorded many times. The CDR3: CASDRTMNTEAFF. The CDR3 DNA reads TGTGCCAGCGACAGGACCATGAACACTGAAGCTTTCTTT. The V call is TRBV28, the J call TRBJ1-1, with TRBD1 as a possible D gene (6 bases). Germline V CDR1 and CDR2: MDHEN, SYDVKM. V was cut by 8 bases and J by 0 bases, with 10 bases left in between. This CDR3 contains 13 residues.

Worth noting for this clonotype: One end of the junction varies from germline; a read error may be responsible. The chain couples TRBV10-3 to TRBJ2-7; 7 bases match TRBD1. The CDR3 extends over 17 amino acids. Germline V CDR1 and CDR2: ENHRY, SYGVKD. The CDR3: CAISVFGRDSLSCEQYF. DNA of the CDR3: TGTGCCATCAGTGTTTTCGGCCGGGACAGCCTCTCCTGCGAGCAGTACTTC.

This clonotype has a count of ten or more. The rearrangement uses TRBV5-1 and TRBJ2-1; perhaps TRBD2 as D (5 bases). Germline CDR1 reads SGHRS; CDR2 reads YFSETQ. This CDR3 comprises 17 residues. Trimming cost V 4 bases and J 2 bases, with 19 bases left between them. In DNA form, the CDR3 reads TGCGCCAGCAGCACGGTTATGTGGGAGTTGCCCTACAATGAGCAGTTCTTC. This sequence encodes CASSTVMWELPYNEQFF.

This clonotype turned up a few times. V gene TRBV6-2 or TRBV6-3 combines with J gene TRBJ1-5; D not resolved. Trimming took 7 bases from V and 4 from J, leaving 11 bases between them. CDR1 and CDR2 from the germline V gene are MNHEY and SVGEGT. There are 13 residues in the CDR3. Here the CDR3 reads CASIQLLNQPQHF. DNA for the CDR3: TGTGCCAGCATACAGTTACTAAATCAGCCCCAGCATTTT.

About this clonotype: This may be a read error: a much more frequent sequence differs by one nucleotide. This chain uses TRBV27 with TRBJ1-2, with D maybe TRBD1 (5 bases). Germline V gene lookup returns CDR1 MNHEY and CDR2 SMNVEV (reference sequence). CDR3 length: 14 residues. The CDR3 sequence: CDSSSSAGGTGYTF. DNA for the CDR3: TGTGACAGCAGTTCCTCTGCGGGGGGGACTGGCTACACCTTC.

This clonotype has a count of ten or more. The chain carries TRBV7-2 and TRBJ2-1; 8 nucleotides agree with TRBD2. J lost 0 bases, V lost 3 bases, and 4 bases had no gene match. Per the germline V gene, CDR1 is SGHTA and CDR2 is FQGNSA. CDR3 length: 16 amino acids. CDR3 region: CASSFSGSSSYNEQFF. The DNA of the CDR3 is TGTGCCAGCAGCTTCAGCGGGAGCTCCTCCTACAATGAGCAGTTCTTC.

Many counts were recorded for this clonotype. The junction departs from the called germline gene at one end, perhaps through a read error. The gene calls are TRBV10-2 and TRBJ2-7; a possible D gene is TRBD1 (6 bases). The CDR3 loop spans 12 amino acids. The V gene's germline CDR1 is WSHSY and CDR2 SAAADI. The CDR3 loop reads CASSESIQGASF. DNA of the CDR3: TGCGCCAGCAGTGAGTCGATACAGGGAGCTTCTTTC.

This clonotype was observed at least ten times. This chain uses TRBV15 with TRBJ2-7, with D unresolved. V shed 0 bases and J shed 2 bases, with 11 bases lying between them. Germline assignment: CDR1 LNHNV and CDR2 YYDKDF (reference sequence). The CDR3 has 15 residues. CDR3 region: CATSREGLGAYEQYF. The CDR3 DNA reads as TGTGCCACCAGCAGAGAAGGCCTTGGGGCCTACGAGCAGTACTTC.

The V call is TRBV10-2, the J call TRBJ2-2; 11 bases map to TRBD2. This CDR3 has 15 residues. CDR1 and CDR2 (germline): WSHSY, SAAADI. V shed 8 bases, J shed 7 bases, and the junction held 9 bases outside the gene matches. The CDR3 coding sequence is TGCGCCAGCGGCCCCTCTAGCGGGAGGTTCGGGGAGCTGTTTTTT. Amino acids: CASGPSSGRFGELFF.

The J gene is TRBJ2-3, the V gene TRBV29-1; the D is unclear. V shed 7 bases and J shed 0 bases, with 17 bases lying between them. Germline CDR1 SQVTM, CDR2 ANQGSEA. The CDR3 consists of 15 residues. CDR3 nucleotides: TGCAGCGCCTGGCCGCGCTTGACTAGCACAGATACGCAGTATTTT. It yields the protein CSAWPRLTSTDTQYF.

This clonotype has a count of ten or more. V gene TRBV10-3 combines with J gene TRBJ1-1; no reliable D call. From germline, CDR1 is ENHRY and CDR2 SYGVKD. V lost 4 bases, J lost 1 base, and 13 bases lay in between. The CDR3 extends over 15 amino acids. The CDR3 nucleotides read TGTGCCATCAGTGGAGGGAAGGGAGCGAACACTGAAGCTTTCTTT. Its protein is CAISGGKGANTEAFF.

In this sample, this clonotype turned up many times. This chain joins TRBV28 and TRBJ2-7; the D gene is possibly TRBD2 (6 bases). The CDR3 is 14 amino acids. Germline V gene lookup returns CDR1 MDHEN and CDR2 SYDVKM. V was trimmed by 0 bases and J by 3 bases, leaving 9 bases between them. DNA of the CDR3: TGTGCCAGCAGTTTATGGGGTAGCGGCTACGAGCAGTACTTC. The encoded protein is CASSLWGSGYEQYF.